This T cell receptor beta chain was documented in a study of blood T cell repertoires in COVID-19. The wider study: COVID-19 samples from acute and convalescent phases originated in the United States, Italy and Spain. The cDNA or gDNA used as material had been derived from T cells, B-cell-depleted T cells, or PBMCs.

V shed 8 bases and J 2 bases; nucleotides not matched to a gene: 2. CDR1 and CDR2 (germline): SNHLY, FYNNEI. This CDR3 spans 12 amino acids. Authors' methods: Using reference gene primer amplification, nucleated cell counts were estimated. Produced via immunoSEQ multiplex PCR; TCRdb's table is partial and in-frame only. The V and J calls and clone size are taken from that table; D and trimming were inferred from the DNA. The sample records roughly 29,000 clones, less than 90% being singletons. The chain employs TRBV2 and TRBJ1-1; 7 bases map to TRBD1. The sample consisted of peripheral blood. The sequence derives from a man at least 80 years old with active COVID-19. CDR3 DNA: TGTGCCAGCCGGGACAGCAACACTGAAGCTTTCTTT. It yields the protein CASRDSNTEAFF.